A single sample is the source of the 29 T cell receptor beta chains below, sequenced in a study of shared clonotypes between healthy human individuals. TCRdb's table, derived via immunoSEQ multiplex PCR, lists solely in-frame clones and lacks some. The top ten clones hold 0.13% of a sample with 2 million to 2.5 million clones, more than 90% of them seen once. The material sequenced was naive CD4+ T cells sorted from blood. Stated subset: CD45RA+ positively selected. The receptors were sampled from a young man in good health.

This chain joins TRBV4-1 and TRBJ2-7; D is perhaps TRBD1 (6 bases). The CDR3 has 16 amino acids. Germline V gene lookup returns CDR1 MGHRA and CDR2 YSYEKL. Trimming took 1 base from V and 1 from J, leaving 14 bases between them. The CDR3 loop reads CASSQVGGKGSYEQYF. The CDR3 nucleotides are TGCGCCAGCAGCCAAGTTGGGGGCAAGGGATCCTACGAGCAGTACTTC.

The gene calls are TRBV5-8 and TRBJ2-4; D call uncertain. The CDR3 runs 14 residues. Trimming stripped 0 bases from V and 0 bases from J, with 4 bases between. From germline, CDR1 is SGHTS and CDR2 YDEGEE. CDR3 in amino acids: CASSLGAAKNIQYF. In nucleotides, the CDR3 is TGTGCCAGCAGCTTGGGGGCAGCCAAAAACATTCAGTACTTC. The full variable domain, in which reference TRBV5-8 and TRBJ2-4 provide the parts outside the CDR3, is EAGVTQSPTHLIKTRGQQATLRCSPISGHTSVYWYQQALGLGLQFLLWYDEGEERNRGNFPPRFSGRQFPNYSSELNVNALELEDSALYLCASSLGAAKNIQYFGAGTRLSVL.

This clone was observed once. The genes are TRBV5-6 and TRBJ2-5, with a weak D call TRBD1 (5 bases). Between the trimmed V and J ends, which lost 0 bases and 5 bases, there was a span of 14 bases. This CDR3 is 15 amino acids long. Germline V gene data show CDR1 as SGHDT and CDR2 as YYEEEE. The DNA for the CDR3 is TGTGCCAGCAGCTTGGCCGTCCAGGGATGGGAGACCCAGTACTTC. Translation: CASSLAVQGWETQYF.

The chain carries TRBV4-3 and TRBJ2-7, with TRBD1 matching 9 bases. This CDR3 comprises 13 residues. Per the germline V gene, CDR1 is LGHNA and CDR2 is YSLEER. Trimming took 4 bases from V and 5 from J; bases not matched to a gene: 3. DNA for the CDR3: TGCGCCAGCAGCCGACAGGGGGAGGACGAGCAGTACTTC. Translating gives CASSRQGEDEQYF.

This clone was detected once. The genes are TRBV6-1 and TRBJ2-1, with D perhaps matching TRBD2 (6 bases). CDR3 length: 15 residues. Germline CDR1 and CDR2: MNHNS and SASEGT. Trimming stripped 4 bases from V and 8 bases from J, with 18 bases between. The CDR3 bases are TGTGCCAGCAGTGGTTCCAGGCGGGGCGGGGATGAGCAGTTCTTC. It translates to CASSGSRRGGDEQFF.

J is TRBJ1-2 and V is TRBV4-3; tentative D call: TRBD1 (6 bases). The germline V gene encodes CDR1 LGHNA and CDR2 YSLEER. The V end was cut by 1 base, the J end by 2 bases, with 11 bases between. The CDR3 runs to 15 residues. For the CDR3, the DNA is TGCGCCAGCAGCCAAGTGGGGGGCTCCAACTATGGCTACACCTTC. It translates to CASSQVGGSNYGYTF.

The V call is TRBV7-2, the J call TRBJ2-3; D gene ambiguous. This CDR3 has 14 residues. The V end was cut by 5 bases, the J end by 0 bases, with 9 bases between. Germline V gene lookup returns CDR1 SGHTA and CDR2 FQGNSA. CDR3 protein: CASSKEGSTDTQYF. The CDR3 nucleotides are TGTGCCAGCAGCAAAGAAGGGAGCACAGATACGCAGTATTTT. Variable domain in full (rest from reference TRBV7-2 and TRBJ2-3): GAGVSQSPSNKVTEKGKDVELRCDPISGHTALYWYRQSLGQGLEFLIYFQGNSAPDKSGLPSDRFSAERTGGSVSTLTIQRTQQEDSAVYLCASSKEGSTDTQYFGPGTRLTVL.

The chain combines TRBV10-3 with TRBJ2-3, with D maybe TRBD1 (5 bases). This CDR3 is 14 amino acids long. V dropped 3 bases and J dropped 2 bases, with 9 bases sitting between them. Germline values: CDR1 ENHRY, CDR2 SYGVKD. The CDR3 coding sequence is TGTGCCATCAGTGAAGGGGTACCCACAGATACGCAGTATTTT. This encodes CAISEGVPTDTQYF.

The chain recombines TRBV19 with TRBJ2-7; 9 bases agree with TRBD2. CDR1 is LNHDA and CDR2 is SQIVND in the germline V gene (reference sequence). This CDR3 has 14 residues. Unmatched junction bases numbered 5, after V lost 3 bases and J lost 5 bases. CDR3 nucleotides: TGTGCCAGTAGTATGGCGGGGGGGCCTAACGAGCAGTACTTC. Amino acids: CASSMAGGPNEQYF. The full variable domain, rest sourced from reference TRBV19 and TRBJ2-7, is DGGITQSPKYLFRKEGQNVTLSCEQNLNHDAMYWYRQDPGQGLRLIYYSQIVNDFQKGDIAEGYSVSREKKESFPLTVTSAQKNPTAFYLCASSMAGGPNEQYFGPGTRLTVT.

The chain joins TRBV7-2 to TRBJ2-1; D not resolved. The germline CDR1 and CDR2 sequences are SGHTA and FQGNSA. With 5 bases removed from V and 7 bases from J, the gap between germline ends came to 9 bases. The CDR3 spans 12 residues. CDR3 protein: CASSPDANEQFF. Here the CDR3 DNA reads TGTGCCAGCAGCCCGGACGCAAATGAGCAGTTCTTC.

The chain joins TRBV19 to TRBJ2-7; D is possibly TRBD1 or TRBD2 (5 bases each). Between the trimmed V and J ends, which lost 3 bases and 2 bases, there was a span of 14 bases. Germline CDR1 LNHDA, CDR2 SQIVND (reference sequence). This CDR3 contains 15 residues. The CDR3 sequence: CASSILPGAPYEQYF. CDR3 coding DNA: TGTGCCAGTAGTATCCTCCCCGGGGCTCCCTACGAGCAGTACTTC. The full variable domain, with the rest looked up from reference TRBV19 and TRBJ2-7, is DGGITQSPKYLFRKEGQNVTLSCEQNLNHDAMYWYRQDPGQGLRLIYYSQIVNDFQKGDIAEGYSVSREKKESFPLTVTSAQKNPTAFYLCASSILPGAPYEQYFGPGTRLTVT.

In its sample, this clone was seen once. This chain uses TRBV4-2 with TRBJ2-7, with TRBD2 identical over 7 bases. Germline V CDR1 and CDR2: LGHNA, YNFKEQ. The trim removed 0 bases at V and 0 bases at J, leaving 2 bases unmatched. This CDR3 comprises 15 residues. In DNA form, the CDR3 reads TGTGCCAGCAGCCAAGAAAGCGGGGTCTCCTACGAGCAGTACTTC. Protein: CASSQESGVSYEQYF.

The chain couples TRBV7-8 to TRBJ2-7; TRBD2 is a possible D gene (6 bases). Trimming took off 3 bases at V and 1 base at J, with 10 bases between the two ends. The CDR3 loop spans 14 amino acids. Germline CDR1 reads SGHVS; CDR2 reads FQNEAQ. CDR3 coding DNA: TGTGCCAGCAGCTTTGCGGGGAATTCCTACGAGCAGTACTTC. This translates into CASSFAGNSYEQYF.

A word on this clone: The sample carries other DNA sequences with the same CDR3. This sequence joins TRBV5-4 and TRBJ2-5; 8 nucleotides align to TRBD2. Germline CDR1 is SGHNT and CDR2 is YYREEE (reference sequence). This CDR3 comprises 14 residues. With V trimmed by 2 bases and J by 5 bases, 5 bases remained unmatched. CDR3 region: CASSLSGRGETQYF. The CDR3, as DNA: TGTGCCAGCAGCTTAAGCGGGAGAGGTGAGACCCAGTACTTC.

This sequence joins TRBV27 and TRBJ1-6; D is ambiguous. The CDR3 is made up of 15 amino acids. From germline, CDR1 is MNHEY and CDR2 SMNVEV (reference sequence). Deletions cut 4 bases from V and 8 bases from J, with 15 bases between. CDR3 region: CASSSTELGHSPLHF. In DNA, the CDR3 is TGTGCCAGCAGTTCTACAGAGTTAGGGCATTCACCCCTCCACTTT.

This sequence joins TRBV29-1 and TRBJ2-3, with D perhaps matching TRBD1 (6 bases). The CDR3 totals 14 residues. The ends were cut back, 5 bases at V and 4 bases at J, with 16 bases in the middle. Per the germline V gene, CDR1 is SQVTM and CDR2 is ANQGSEA. This CDR3 reads CSVRPNRDSDTQYF. The CDR3 region has the DNA TGCAGCGTTAGGCCTAACAGGGATTCAGATACGCAGTATTTT.

Note on this clone: The sample holds other DNA sequences that translate to the same CDR3. V gene TRBV6-5 combines with J gene TRBJ2-3; D gene ambiguous. Germline V gene data show CDR1 as MNHEY and CDR2 as SVGAGI. V was pared by 5 bases and J by 0 bases, with 6 bases between. The CDR3 sequence is 13 residues long. CDR3 residues: CASSPPSTDTQYF. In nucleotides, the CDR3 is TGTGCCAGCAGTCCCCCTAGCACAGATACGCAGTATTTT.

The chain combines TRBV19 with TRBJ2-2; no firm D call. The CDR3 spans 12 residues. Trimming cost V 7 bases and J 3 bases, with 6 bases left between them. Germline CDR1 and CDR2: LNHDA and SQIVND (reference sequence). The CDR3 protein is CASTRYTGELFF. CDR3 sequence (DNA): TGTGCCAGTACTCGCTACACCGGGGAGCTGTTTTTT.

The rearrangement links TRBV5-1 to TRBJ2-7, with 10 bases matching TRBD1. V lost 1 base to trimming and J lost 5 bases; unmatched junction nucleotides: 3. CDR1 is SGHRS, CDR2 YFSETQ, per germline. CDR3 length equals 14 residues. As DNA, the CDR3 is TGCGCCAGCAGCTTGTTGGGACAGGGGAACGAGCAGTACTTC. Its translation: CASSLLGQGNEQYF.

The V gene is TRBV11-2, the J gene TRBJ1-1; D call uncertain. The CDR3 totals 14 residues. V dropped 2 bases and J dropped 4 bases, with 11 bases sitting between them. In germline, CDR1 is SGHAT, CDR2 FQNNGV. Written as DNA, the CDR3 is TGTGCCAGCAGCTTATCCGGAGGGAGCACTGAAGCTTTCTTT. Its translation: CASSLSGGSTEAFF.

V usage is TRBV2 and J usage is TRBJ2-5, with D perhaps matching TRBD1 (6 bases). The CDR3 consists of 13 residues. Germline lookup yields CDR1 SNHLY and CDR2 FYNNEI. Trimming stripped 7 bases from V and 0 bases from J, with 9 bases between. The CDR3 loop is CASMTGNQETQYF. The CDR3 DNA reads TGTGCCAGCATGACAGGCAACCAAGAGACCCAGTACTTC. Full variable domain (remainder filled in from reference TRBV2 and TRBJ2-5): EPEVTQTPSHQVTQMGQEVILRCVPISNHLYFYWYRQILGQKVEFLVSFYNNEISEKSEIFDDQFSVERPDGSNFTLKIRSTKLEDSAMYFCASMTGNQETQYFGPGTRLLVL.

The chain couples TRBV2 to TRBJ2-1; 7 bases agree with TRBD2. The V and J ends lost 6 bases and 0 bases, in that order; junction bases with no gene match: 2. This CDR3 has 14 residues. Germline V gives CDR1 SNHLY, CDR2 FYNNEI. CDR3 region: CASRAGVSYNEQFF. CDR3 DNA sequence: TGTGCCAGCAGGGCGGGGGTCTCCTACAATGAGCAGTTCTTC. Filled out from reference TRBV2 and TRBJ2-1, the complete variable domain reads EPEVTQTPSHQVTQMGQEVILRCVPISNHLYFYWYRQILGQKVEFLVSFYNNEISEKSEIFDDQFSVERPDGSNFTLKIRSTKLEDSAMYFCASRAGVSYNEQFFGPGTRLTVL.

The chain couples TRBV29-1 to TRBJ2-2; 11 bases are a match to TRBD1. The CDR3 consists of 15 residues. The ends lost 4 bases at V and 7 bases at J; junction bases unmatched: 8. Germline V CDR1 and CDR2: SQVTM, ANQGSEA. CDR3 region: CSVAGQGVSSGELFF. DNA for the CDR3: TGCAGCGTTGCGGGACAGGGGGTTTCGAGCGGGGAGCTGTTTTTT.

J is TRBJ1-5 and V is TRBV10-3; D gene ambiguous. Germline V gene data show CDR1 as ENHRY and CDR2 as SYGVKD. Trimming removed 3 bases from V and 2 bases from J, with 14 bases in between. The CDR3 contains 16 residues. CDR3 in amino acids: CAISENSFGGNQPQHF. The CDR3 bases are TGTGCCATCAGTGAAAACTCTTTTGGCGGCAATCAGCCCCAGCATTTT.

The chain couples TRBV28 to TRBJ1-3; 8 nucleotides line up with TRBD1. CDR3 length: 18 residues. After removal of 4 bases from V and 4 bases from J, the junction contained 15 bases not matched to a gene. Germline-derived CDR1 and CDR2 are MDHEN and SYDVKM. CDR3 sequence: CASSWGERQGRTGNTIYF. The CDR3 DNA sequence: TGTGCCAGCAGTTGGGGGGAGAGACAGGGGCGCACAGGAAACACCATATATTTT.

In this sample, this clone turned up a few times. The chain is built from TRBV30 and TRBJ1-2; 7 bases line up with TRBD1. The germline V gene encodes CDR1 GTSNPN and CDR2 SVGIG (reference sequence). This CDR3 comprises 13 residues. Losses at the gene ends were 2 bases for V and 8 bases for J; bases not matched to a gene: 8. CDR3 sequence (DNA): TGTGCCTGGAGTCACTCCAGGGGGGAAGGCTACACCTTC. Its protein product is CAWSHSRGEGYTF.

The rearrangement links TRBV6-5 to TRBJ2-1, with 7 bases fitting TRBD1. With 2 bases clipped from V and 6 bases from J, the junction kept 7 bases outside the gene matches. Germline CDR1 reads MNHEY; CDR2 reads SVGAGI. This CDR3 region has 15 residues. The CDR3 is CASSYRTTGPNEQFF. Written as DNA, the CDR3 is TGTGCCAGCAGTTACCGAACGACAGGGCCCAATGAGCAGTTCTTC.

The rearrangement links TRBV10-3 to TRBJ2-2; D possibly corresponds to TRBD2 (6 bases). Looked up from germline, CDR1 is ENHRY and CDR2 is SYGVKD. Trimming took off 6 bases at V and 6 bases at J, with 14 bases between the two ends. This CDR3 is 14 amino acids long. The CDR3, as DNA: TGTGCCATCAGCGGCTTAGGGGAGGCCGGGGAGCTGTTTTTT. It specifies CAISGLGEAGELFF.

About this clone itself: This sample also contains other DNA sequences that code for the same CDR3. The V call is TRBV6-5, the J call TRBJ2-3; TRBD1 might be the D (7 bases). This CDR3 spans 15 amino acids. Germline V lookup: CDR1 MNHEY, CDR2 SVGAGI. V lost 1 base and J lost 3, with 11 bases in between. The CDR3 coding sequence is TGTGCCAGCAGTTACTTGCAGGGGGGAACAGATACGCAGTATTTT. Translation: CASSYLQGGTDTQYF.